Presented here are 23 T cell receptor beta chains from one specimen sequenced in a study of T cells in Graves' hyperthyroidism and ophthalmopathy. RNA transcripts were the template for amplifying TCR beta CDR3 regions. TCR CDR3 underwent first-round RT-PCR with the HTBI primer set. TCRdb re-called the multiplex PCR reads through MiXCR, storing one row per CDR3 protein. In the table there are a few hundred thousand distinct CDR3 sequences, less than 25% of which are singletons. Sequenced: blood. The receptors stem from a man between 18 and 29 years old with Graves' hyperthyroidism.

This clonotype was seen repeatedly, ten times or more. This chain connects TRBV29-1 to TRBJ1-5; no clear D. Germline CDR1 and CDR2: SQVTM and ANQGSEA. Between the trimmed V and J ends, which lost 4 bases and 6 bases, there was a span of 10 bases. The CDR3 covers 12 residues. CDR3 nucleotides: TGCAGCGTTGGAAGGGAGGGTCAGCCCCAGCATTTT. It specifies CSVGREGQPQHF.

This clonotype has ten or more counts. The CDR3 loop reads CASSPRDFGAEAFF. CDR3 in DNA: TGTGCCAGCAGCCCACGGGACTTTGGGGCTGAAGCTTTCTTT. V is TRBV11-1 and J is TRBJ1-1, with D possibly TRBD1 on 5 matching bases. The CDR3 is 14 amino acids. Trimming removed 5 bases at V and 6 bases at J, with 16 bases between. Germline-derived CDR1 and CDR2 are SGHAT and FQDESV (reference sequence).

This clonotype was observed a handful of times. V and J are TRBV6-1 and TRBJ2-5, with D possibly matching TRBD2 (6 bases). From germline, CDR1 is MNHNS and CDR2 SASEGT. This CDR3 contains 14 residues. Trimming cost V 6 bases and J 7 bases, with 18 bases left between them. CDR3 loop: CASRGLLKGLTQYF. The CDR3 coding sequence is TGTGCCAGCAGGGGACTGCTGAAGGGTTTGACCCAGTACTTC.

This clonotype was observed many times. V and J are TRBV20-1 and TRBJ1-5, with 7 bases lining up with TRBD1. Per germline, CDR1 DFQATT and CDR2 SNEGSKA (reference sequence). J was trimmed by 7 bases and V by 6 bases; bases with no gene match: 15. The CDR3 runs to 15 residues. The CDR3 here is CSAMGGRGSGQPQHF. In DNA, the CDR3 is TGCAGTGCCATGGGGGGCAGGGGGTCTGGACAGCCCCAGCATTTT.

This clonotype was seen many times. V and J are TRBV12-3 or TRBV12-4 and TRBJ2-2; 8 positions agree with TRBD1. V was clipped by 3 bases and J by 7 bases; unmatched bases: 7. The CDR3 is 15 residues long. CDR3 sequence (DNA): TGTGCCAGCAGTTTTGTGACAGGGGTTCGCGGGGAGCTGTTTTTT. Protein product: CASSFVTGVRGELFF.

The chain joins TRBV12-3 or TRBV12-4 to TRBJ1-1, with D tentatively TRBD1 (6 bases). Trimming left V 6 bases short and J 3 bases short, with 17 bases between. The CDR3 spans 15 residues. In nucleotides, the CDR3 is TGTGCCAGCAGGAAGACAGGTGGCCGGGACACTGAAGCTTTCTTT. The encoded protein is CASRKTGGRDTEAFF.

There are a few counts of this clonotype. The rearrangement joins TRBV18 to TRBJ1-1, with D possibly being TRBD1 (5 bases). The CDR3 is made up of 15 amino acids. V lost 2 bases and J 2 bases, leaving 12 bases between the germline ends. Germline CDR1 KGHSH, CDR2 LQKENI. The CDR3 loop reads CASSPNQGFNTEAFF. The CDR3 coding sequence is TGTGCCAGCTCACCAAACCAGGGATTCAACACTGAAGCTTTCTTT.

This clonotype has a handful of counts. The gene calls are TRBV29-1 and TRBJ2-7, with D perhaps given as TRBD1 or TRBD2 (5 bases each). Trimming removed 4 bases from V and 4 bases from J, with 17 bases in between. CDR3 size: 14 residues. Germline V gives CDR1 SQVTM, CDR2 ANQGSEA. The CDR3 DNA follows: TGCAGCGTTGTTCAGGGAGCGTTCGGGTACGAGCAGTACTTC. Translation gives CSVVQGAFGYEQYF.

The chain carries TRBV6-5 and TRBJ2-7, with no clear D. From germline, CDR1 is MNHEY and CDR2 SVGAGI. The V and J ends lost 0 bases and 4 bases respectively, with 7 bases between them. The CDR3 contains 13 residues. The CDR3: CASSYSQFYEQYF. DNA for the CDR3: TGTGCCAGCAGTTACTCGCAGTTTTACGAGCAGTACTTC.

This clonotype has a count of ten or more. V and J are TRBV12-3 or TRBV12-4 and TRBJ1-5; the D is unclear. The V and J ends lost 5 bases and 3 bases respectively, with 11 bases between them. The CDR3 runs to 14 residues. The CDR3 nucleotides are TGTGCCAGCAGTCAAGGGATTCCCAATCAGCCCCAGCATTTT. It translates to CASSQGIPNQPQHF.

As concerns this clonotype: A much bigger clone sits one base away, suggesting this may be a read error. This chain uses TRBV5-5 with TRBJ2-7; D is ambiguous. Germline V gene data show CDR1 as SGHKS and CDR2 as YYEKEE (reference sequence). The CDR3 is made up of 12 amino acids. The DNA for the CDR3 is TGTGCCTGCAGCTTGGGTCCAAACGAGCAGTACTTC. Amino acids: CACSLGPNEQYF.

The table lists this clonotype with many counts. The rearrangement joins TRBV25-1 to TRBJ1-5, with D unresolved. The V end lost 1 base, the J end lost 3 bases, and 10 bases lay between the germline ends. The CDR3 sequence is 15 residues long. The germline gives CDR1 MGHDK, CDR2 SYGVNS. CDR3 amino acids: CASSESEGPNQPQHF. The CDR3 DNA is TGTGCCAGCAGTGAATCGGAGGGCCCCAATCAGCCCCAGCATTTT.

This clonotype has a handful of counts. The chain joins TRBV5-6 to TRBJ2-5, with D perhaps being TRBD1 or TRBD2 (5 bases each). Between the trimmed V and J ends, which lost 7 bases and 4 bases, there was a span of 20 bases. The CDR3 covers 15 residues. CDR1 SGHDT and CDR2 YYEEEE come from the germline V gene. This CDR3 is CASHFRELGGETQYF. The DNA of the CDR3 is TGTGCCAGCCACTTCCGTGAGCTTGGGGGAGAGACCCAGTACTTC.

J is TRBJ2-2 and V is TRBV7-6; D uncertain. This CDR3 has 16 amino acids. Trimming left V 5 bases short and J 0 bases short, with 13 bases between. In germline, CDR1 is SGHVS, CDR2 FNYEAQ. The CDR3 is CASSTTASANTGELFF. DNA of the CDR3: TGTGCCAGCAGCACAACTGCGAGCGCGAACACCGGGGAGCTGTTTTTT.

The genes are TRBV2 and TRBJ2-5, with a tentative D call TRBD1 (5 bases). This CDR3 is 14 amino acids long. Germline-derived CDR1 and CDR2 are SNHLY and FYNNEI. V was pared by 3 bases and J by 4 bases, with 12 bases between. In DNA, the CDR3 is TGTGCCAGCAGTGAGACAGTGGTAGGAGAGACCCAGTACTTC. It yields the protein CASSETVVGETQYF. Complete variable domain (other parts from reference TRBV2 and TRBJ2-5): EPEVTQTPSHQVTQMGQEVILRCVPISNHLYFYWYRQILGQKVEFLVSFYNNEISEKSEIFDDQFSVERPDGSNFTLKIRSTKLEDSAMYFCASSETVVGETQYFGPGTRLLVL.

The chain couples TRBV5-5 to TRBJ2-1; TRBD2 aligns across 9 bases. This CDR3 spans 16 amino acids. Germline trimming cut 1 base from V and 7 bases from J; bases unmatched to any gene: 9. From germline, CDR1 is SGHKS and CDR2 YYEKEE (reference sequence). This CDR3 is CASSLRGRGGPNEQFF. The DNA of the CDR3 is TGTGCCAGCAGCTTGAGGGGGCGGGGGGGCCCGAATGAGCAGTTCTTC. Based on the CDR3 plus reference TRBV5-5 and TRBJ2-1, the full variable domain is DAGVTQSPTHLIKTRGQQVTLRCSPISGHKSVSWYQQVLGQGPQFIFQYYEKEERGRGNFPDRFSARQFPNYSSELNVNALLLGDSALYLCASSLRGRGGPNEQFFGPGTRLTVL.

Points on this clonotype: A single base separates this from a much larger clone, so it may be a read error. The rearrangement links TRBV20-1 to TRBJ2-7; D is possibly TRBD2 (6 bases). Germline V gene data show CDR1 as DFQATT and CDR2 as SNEGSKA (reference sequence). This CDR3 contains 12 residues. Trimming stripped 8 bases from V and 1 base from J, with 12 bases between. As DNA, the CDR3 is TGCAGTCCCCGGGGGTGGTCCTACGAGCAGTACGTC. Translated, it gives CSPRGWSYEQYV.

This clonotype came up many times. This sequence joins TRBV12-3 or TRBV12-4 and TRBJ1-5; no clear D. The V and J ends lost 2 bases and 0 bases respectively, with 11 bases between them. The CDR3 is 16 residues long. The CDR3 region is CASSLQTGYSNQPQHF. Written as DNA, the CDR3 is TGTGCCAGCAGTTTACAGACGGGCTATAGCAATCAGCCCCAGCATTTT.

This sequence joins TRBV6-1 and TRBJ1-2; D call uncertain. Germline CDR1 reads MNHNS; CDR2 reads SASEGT. This CDR3 region has 13 residues. The V and J ends lost 8 bases and 8 bases respectively, with 18 bases between them. CDR3 residues: CASAPKPSLGYTF. The DNA of the CDR3 is TGTGCCAGCGCCCCTAAACCGTCCCTGGGCTACACCTTC.

The chain employs TRBV6-1 and TRBJ1-3; 7 positions agree with TRBD1. The CDR3 totals 14 residues. With 8 bases clipped from V and 0 bases from J, the junction kept 4 bases outside the gene matches. Germline V lookup: CDR1 MNHNS, CDR2 SASEGT. In DNA form, the CDR3 reads TGTGCCAGCGCGACAGGGCGCTCTGGAAACACCATATATTTT. Its protein is CASATGRSGNTIYF.

This clonotype has more than one count but fewer than ten. The CDR3 DNA sequence: TGCAGCGTTCGGCGGGAAGCGACTGAAGCTTTCTTT. This gives the protein CSVRREATEAFF. This chain connects TRBV29-1 to TRBJ1-1, with D uncertain. Looked up from germline, CDR1 is SQVTM and CDR2 is ANQGSEA. The CDR3 totals 12 residues. Trimming shortened V by 5 bases and J by 5 bases, and 12 bases separated the two germline ends.

This clonotype was counted at least ten times. The chain uses TRBV20-1 and TRBJ2-7; TRBD2 matches 8 bases. The CDR3 is made up of 14 amino acids. Trimming at V came to 3 bases and at J to 4 bases, leaving 8 bases not matched to a gene. Germline CDR1 and CDR2: DFQATT and SNEGSKA (reference sequence). CDR3 sequence: CSASVGGGRYEQYF. The CDR3, as DNA: TGCAGTGCTAGCGTCGGGGGGGGCAGGTACGAGCAGTACTTC.

This clonotype has only a few counts. The chain uses TRBV30 and TRBJ2-7; weak D call: TRBD2 (7 bases). Germline V gives CDR1 GTSNPN, CDR2 SVGIG (reference sequence). V shed 3 bases and J shed 9 bases, with 18 bases lying between them. This CDR3 contains 13 residues. The CDR3, as DNA: TGTGCCTGGAGCGGACTAGGGGGGCTTGGGCAGTACTTC. Its translation is CAWSGLGGLGQYF.